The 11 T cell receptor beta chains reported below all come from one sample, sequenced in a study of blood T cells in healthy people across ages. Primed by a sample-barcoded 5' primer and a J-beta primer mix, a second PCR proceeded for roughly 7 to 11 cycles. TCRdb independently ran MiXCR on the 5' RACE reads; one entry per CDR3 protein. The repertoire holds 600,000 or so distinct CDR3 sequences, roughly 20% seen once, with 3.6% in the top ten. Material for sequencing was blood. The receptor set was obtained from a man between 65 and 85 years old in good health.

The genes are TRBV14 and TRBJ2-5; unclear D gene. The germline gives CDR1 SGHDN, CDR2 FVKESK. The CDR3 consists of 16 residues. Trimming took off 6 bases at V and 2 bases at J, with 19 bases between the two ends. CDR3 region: CASSQKEGKLQETQYF. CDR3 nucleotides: TGTGCCAGCAGTCAAAAGGAAGGGAAATTGCAAGAGACCCAGTACTTC.

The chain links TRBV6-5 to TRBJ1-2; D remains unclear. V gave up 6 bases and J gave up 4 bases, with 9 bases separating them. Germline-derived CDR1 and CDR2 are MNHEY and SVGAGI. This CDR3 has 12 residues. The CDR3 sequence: CASRNDLYGYTF. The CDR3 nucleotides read TGTGCCAGCAGAAATGACCTCTATGGCTACACCTTC.

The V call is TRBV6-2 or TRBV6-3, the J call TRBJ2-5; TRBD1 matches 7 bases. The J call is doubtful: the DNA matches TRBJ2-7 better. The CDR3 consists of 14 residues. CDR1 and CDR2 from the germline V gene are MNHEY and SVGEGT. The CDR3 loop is CASSHNRGESEQYF. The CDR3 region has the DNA TGTGCCAGCAGTCACAACAGGGGAGAGAGCGAGCAGTACTTC.

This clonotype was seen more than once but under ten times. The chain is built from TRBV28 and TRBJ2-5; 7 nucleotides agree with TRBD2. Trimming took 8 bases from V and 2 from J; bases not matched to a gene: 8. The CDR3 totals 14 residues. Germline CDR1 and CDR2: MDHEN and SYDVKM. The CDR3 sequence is CASARSGKQETQYF. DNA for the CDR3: TGTGCCAGCGCGCGCAGCGGGAAACAAGAGACCCAGTACTTC.

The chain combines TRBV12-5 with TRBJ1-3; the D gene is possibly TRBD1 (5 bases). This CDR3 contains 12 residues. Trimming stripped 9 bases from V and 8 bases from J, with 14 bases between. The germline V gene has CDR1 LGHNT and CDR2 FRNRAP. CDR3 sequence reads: CASGFGGDTIYF. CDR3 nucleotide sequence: TGTGCTAGCGGCTTTGGGGGGGACACCATATATTTT.

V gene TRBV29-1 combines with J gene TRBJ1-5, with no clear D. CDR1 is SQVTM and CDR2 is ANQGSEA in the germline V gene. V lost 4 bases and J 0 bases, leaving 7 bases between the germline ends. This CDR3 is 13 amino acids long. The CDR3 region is CSVGENSNQPQHF. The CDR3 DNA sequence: TGCAGCGTTGGGGAAAATAGCAATCAGCCCCAGCATTTT.

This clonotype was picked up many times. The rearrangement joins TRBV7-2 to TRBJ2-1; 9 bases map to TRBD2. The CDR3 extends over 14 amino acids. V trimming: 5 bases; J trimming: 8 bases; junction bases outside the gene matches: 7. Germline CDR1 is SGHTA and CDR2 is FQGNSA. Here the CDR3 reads CASSAGLARDEQFF. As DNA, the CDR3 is TGTGCCAGCAGCGCCGGACTAGCGCGCGATGAGCAGTTCTTC.

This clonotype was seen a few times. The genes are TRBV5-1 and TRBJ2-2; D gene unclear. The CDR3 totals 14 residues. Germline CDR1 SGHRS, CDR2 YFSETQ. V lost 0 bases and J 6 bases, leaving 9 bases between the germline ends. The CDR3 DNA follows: TGCGCCAGCAGCTTGGACCTTGGGGCCGGGGAGCTGTTTTTT. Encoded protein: CASSLDLGAGELFF.

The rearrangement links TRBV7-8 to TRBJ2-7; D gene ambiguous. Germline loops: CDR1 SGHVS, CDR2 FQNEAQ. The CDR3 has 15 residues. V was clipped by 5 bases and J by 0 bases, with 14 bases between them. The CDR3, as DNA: TGTGCCAGCAGCCTGAGGACGGATAGCTCCTACGAGCAGTACTTC. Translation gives CASSLRTDSSYEQYF.

CDR3 bases: TGTGCCAGCGCCCCTGACATGGTCGATCAAGAGACCCAGTACTTC. Protein: CASAPDMVDQETQYF. The chain recombines TRBV27 with TRBJ2-5; no clear D. Germline V gene sequence: CDR1 MNHEY, CDR2 SMNVEV (reference sequence). The CDR3 covers 15 residues. The V and J ends lost 8 bases and 2 bases respectively, with 18 bases between them.

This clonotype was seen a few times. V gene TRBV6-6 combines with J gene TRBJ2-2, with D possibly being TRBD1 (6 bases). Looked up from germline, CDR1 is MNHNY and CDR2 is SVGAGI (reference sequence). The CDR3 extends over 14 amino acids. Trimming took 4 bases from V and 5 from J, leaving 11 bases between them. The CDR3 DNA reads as TGTGCCAGCAGTTCCGGACAGAAAACCGGGGAGCTGTTTTTT. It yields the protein CASSSGQKTGELFF.